Many counts were recorded for the clone carrying this T cell receptor (beta chain). These data are taken from a study of spatial heterogeneity in lung cancer. As for time point: sample taken at primary tumor resection. TCRdb redid the calling of the 5' RACE reads with MiXCR, one entry per CDR3 protein. The sample includes tens of thousands of distinct CDR3 sequences, 3% to 3.5% seen only once; the top ten take 35% to 40%. The CDR3 is 12 residues long. Germline V lookup: CDR1 SEHNR, CDR2 FQNEAQ (reference sequence). V was trimmed by 6 bases and J by 7 bases, leaving 12 bases between them. Sequencing was performed on normal lung tissue next to the tumor, taken at surgery. V is TRBV7-9 and J is TRBJ1-1; D remains ambiguous. This clonotype originated in a male donor with early-stage non-small cell lung cancer. CDR3 DNA: TGTGCCAGCAGTCGTGTGGAACTTGAAGCTTTCTTT. Translated, it gives CASSRVELEAFF.